The rows below give T cell receptor beta chains drawn from one sample of a study of control samples from healthy donors and cancer patients. Sequencing used immunoSEQ multiplex PCR; TCRdb keeps in-frame clones, though not all of them. The table has roughly 70,000 clones, approximately 80% seen once. The sample consisted of blood. The receptors were sampled from a man aged 45-65 years in good health. Each CDR3 is given with its conserved first and last residue. The D gene is left open where the match is weak. Not every row has a clone size; where given, it reads once, few, many or a size class.

TRBJ1-1	TRBV12-3/TRBV12-4	NA	NA	CASSFWGEAEAFF	TGTGCCAGCAGTTTTTGGGGGGAGGCTGAAGCTTTCTTT
TRBJ2-1	TRBV6-5	NA	NA	CASSYGAELPYNEQFF	TGTGCCAGCAGTTATGGAGCGGAGCTACCTTACAATGAGCAGTTCTTC
TRBJ2-1	TRBV5-1	NA	NA	CASSLVAGADNEQFF	TGCGCCAGCAGCTTGGTTGCAGGGGCGGACAATGAGCAGTTCTTC
TRBJ2-1	TRBV29-1	NA	TRBD1	CSATRGQNEQFF	TGCAGCGCCACCAGGGGGCAGAATGAGCAGTTCTTC
TRBJ1-3	TRBV6-6	NA	NA	CASSRPGPSTPTPGNTIYF	TGTGCCAGCAGTCGACCGGGACCCAGTACCCCCACACCCGGAAACACCATATATTTT
TRBJ1-1	TRBV10-3	NA	NA	CAISERAGQNTEAFF	TGTGCCATCAGTGAGAGGGCAGGGCAGAACACTGAAGCTTTCTTT
TRBJ2-7	TRBV6-5	once	TRBD2	CASNLAGGPYEQYF	TGTGCCAGCAATCTAGCGGGGGGGCCCTACGAGCAGTACTTC
TRBJ2-2	TRBV29-1	NA	NA	CSAQEVSGTGELFF	TGCAGCGCCCAGGAAGTTTCGGGCACCGGGGAGCTGTTTTTT
TRBJ2-2	TRBV24-1	NA	NA	CATSDLGRGRTGELFF	TGTGCCACCAGTGATTTAGGCAGGGGTCGTACCGGGGAGCTGTTTTTT
TRBJ2-1	TRBV4-3	NA	NA	CASSQDRSSYNEQFF	TGCGCCAGCAGCCAAGACAGGAGCTCCTACAATGAGCAGTTCTTC
TRBJ1-2	TRBV5-1	NA	TRBD1	CASSSGQGIGYTF	TGCGCCAGCAGCTCGGGACAGGGGATCGGCTACACCTTC
TRBJ1-4	TRBV7-6	NA	NA	CASSGRQVTNEKLFF	TGTGCCAGCAGCGGCCGACAGGTTACTAATGAAAAACTGTTTTTT
TRBJ1-5	TRBV6-5	NA	NA	CASSYMGENQPQHF	TGTGCCAGCAGTTATATGGGGGAGAATCAGCCCCAGCATTTT
TRBJ2-4	TRBV24-1	once	NA	CATSDWGSKNIQYF	TGTGCCACCAGTGATTGGGGGTCGAAAAACATTCAGTACTTC
TRBJ2-5	TRBV4-2	NA	TRBD2	CASSLTSGGAMGETQYF	TGTGCCAGCAGCCTGACTAGCGGGGGGGCGATGGGAGAGACCCAGTACTTC
TRBJ2-2	TRBV7-9	NA	NA	CASSLGSYTGELFF	TGTGCCAGCAGCTTAGGGAGTTACACCGGGGAGCTGTTTTTT
TRBJ2-7	TRBV30	NA	NA	CAWSVGSYEQYF	TGTGCCTGGAGTGTAGGGTCCTACGAGCAGTACTTC
TRBJ2-1	TRBV7-3	NA	NA	CASSLIVGNEQFF	TGTGCCAGCAGCTTAATTGTAGGCAATGAGCAGTTCTTC
TRBJ2-3	TRBV25-1	NA	NA	CASNPGTDTQYF	TGTGCCAGCAATCCCGGCACAGATACGCAGTATTTT
TRBJ1-1	TRBV4-1	NA	NA	CASSQDYPRAEAFF	TGCGCCAGCAGCCAAGACTACCCCAGAGCTGAAGCTTTCTTT
TRBJ1-1	TRBV18	NA	NA	CASSPIPGANTEAFF	TGTGCCAGCTCACCAATACCGGGAGCGAACACTGAAGCTTTCTTT
TRBJ1-5	TRBV5-3	NA	TRBD1	CARSFGQGHLARNNQPQHF	TGTGCCAGAAGCTTCGGACAGGGACATCTCGCTAGGAATAATCAGCCCCAGCATTTT
TRBJ2-2	TRBV10-3	NA	TRBD1	CAISEGQGMNTGELFF	TGTGCCATCAGTGAAGGACAGGGAATGAACACCGGGGAGCTGTTTTTT
TRBJ1-2	TRBV7-9	once	NA	CASSPSGRGGYTF	TGTGCCAGCAGCCCTAGTGGACGGGGTGGCTACACCTTC
TRBJ1-3	TRBV11-3	NA	NA	CASSRTEPSGNTIYF	TGTGCCAGCAGCAGGACGGAGCCCTCTGGAAACACCATATATTTT
TRBJ2-7	TRBV7-5	NA	NA	CVRSLRTGSTYEQYF	TGTGTCAGAAGCTTAAGGACGGGGTCGACCTACGAGCAGTACTTC
TRBJ2-3	TRBV10-2	NA	NA	CASRSTDTQYF	TGCGCCAGTCGGTCCACAGATACGCAGTATTTT
TRBJ1-3	TRBV7-9	few	NA	CASSLSRGRSSGNTIYF	TGTGCCAGCAGCTTAAGTCGGGGGCGATCCTCTGGAAACACCATATATTTT
TRBJ1-1	TRBV12-3/TRBV12-4	few	NA	CASSTGGGLEAFF	TGTGCCAGCAGTACCGGCGGTGGACTTGAAGCTTTCTTT
TRBJ1-4	TRBV24-1	NA	NA	CATSKGGQEKLFF	TGTGCCACCAGTAAAGGAGGTCAGGAAAAACTGTTTTTT
TRBJ1-4	TRBV7-9	NA	NA	CASTRLNEKLFF	TGTGCCAGCACGCGCCTTAATGAAAAACTGTTTTTT
TRBJ1-4	TRBV14	NA	NA	CASSQDLVGSSGKLFF	TGTGCCAGCAGCCAAGATCTTGTTGGGTCTTCTGGAAAACTGTTTTTT
TRBJ2-7	TRBV2	many	NA	CASSSYEQYF	TGTGCCAGCAGCTCCTACGAGCAGTACTTC
TRBJ1-2	TRBV7-2	NA	NA	CASSLGGANYGYTF	TGTGCCAGCAGCTTAGGCGGCGCTAACTATGGCTACACCTTC
TRBJ2-2	TRBV30	NA	TRBD1	CAWRGQGAGELFF	TGTGCCTGGAGGGGACAGGGGGCCGGGGAGCTGTTTTTT
TRBJ2-2	TRBV2	NA	NA	CASSDYLTGELFF	TGTGCCAGCAGTGACTACTTAACCGGGGAGCTGTTTTTT
TRBJ1-4	TRBV4-3	NA	NA	CASSQAGVNEKLFF	TGCGCCAGCAGCCAAGCGGGTGTGAACGAAAAACTGTTTTTT
TRBJ2-7	TRBV28	NA	TRBD1	CASSSLAGTGRVYEQYF	TGTGCCAGCAGTTCACTCGCCGGGACAGGTCGTGTCTACGAGCAGTACTTC
TRBJ2-7	TRBV10-2	NA	NA	CASSEVEQYF	TGCGCCAGCAGTGAGGTCGAGCAGTACTTC
TRBJ2-7	TRBV7-2	many	NA	CASSTSRGAYEQYF	TGTGCCAGCAGCACCTCTAGAGGCGCCTACGAGCAGTACTTC
TRBJ1-2	TRBV3-1/TRBV3-2	NA	NA	CASSQGVRNYGYTF	TGTGCCAGCAGCCAGGGGGTTAGGAACTATGGCTACACCTTC
TRBJ2-1	TRBV7-2	NA	NA	CASSLSGTANEQFF	TGTGCCAGCAGTTTGAGCGGAACAGCCAATGAGCAGTTCTTC
TRBJ2-3	TRBV29-1	NA	NA	CSVEEPGTQYF	TGCAGCGTTGAAGAACCGGGTACGCAGTATTTT
TRBJ2-4	TRBV2	NA	NA	CASGDIQYF	TGTGCCAGCGGGGACATTCAGTACTTC
TRBJ1-1	TRBV5-1	NA	NA	CASNNLLEAEAFF	TGCGCCAGCAATAATCTTCTTGAAGCTGAAGCTTTCTTT
TRBJ1-1	TRBV4-1	NA	NA	CASSQDEVNTEAFF	TGCGCCAGCAGCCAAGATGAGGTAAACACTGAAGCTTTCTTT
TRBJ1-5	TRBV12-5	few	NA	CASGLVLGGQPQHF	TGTGCTAGTGGTTTGGTACTAGGGGGTCAGCCCCAGCATTTT
TRBJ1-2	TRBV7-2	NA	TRBD1	CASSLVGGSGGDYGYTF	TGTGCCAGCAGCTTAGTCGGTGGGTCAGGGGGCGACTATGGCTACACCTTC
TRBJ1-2	TRBV6-2/TRBV6-3	NA	NA	CASSLPGPGYTF	TGTGCCAGCAGTTTACCAGGTCCGGGCTACACCTTC